One and the same sample provided the 8 T cell receptor beta chains below, sequenced in a study of blood T cell repertoires in COVID-19. The method was immunoSEQ multiplex PCR; TCRdb's version includes in-frame clones alone and lacks a portion of them. The table records about 310,000 clones, around 84% of them present only once. The sequenced sample consisted of PBMCs or T cells enriched from blood (not recorded which). The receptors stem from a woman between 25 and 40 years old who had been exposed to COVID-19.

This chain joins TRBV7-8 and TRBJ2-1; D unresolved. The ends were cut back, 2 bases at V and 4 bases at J, with 6 bases in the middle. The CDR3 consists of 13 residues. Germline lookup yields CDR1 SGHVS and CDR2 FQNEAQ. This CDR3 is CASSLYTYNEQFF. CDR3 in DNA: TGTGCCAGCAGCTTATATACATACAATGAGCAGTTCTTC.

This chain links TRBV30 with TRBJ2-2; the D gene is possibly TRBD1 (5 bases). CDR3 length: 15 residues. Germline V gene lookup returns CDR1 GTSNPN and CDR2 SVGIG (reference sequence). V was cut by 5 bases and J by 4 bases, with 17 bases left in between. The CDR3 reads CAWDADSASTGELFF. CDR3 nucleotides: TGTGCCTGGGACGCCGACAGTGCCAGCACCGGGGAGCTGTTTTTT.

The CDR3 protein is CASSLGTSASPYEQYF. CDR3 bases: TGTGCCAGCAGTTTAGGGACTAGCGCAAGCCCTTACGAGCAGTACTTC. The chain is built from TRBV6-5 and TRBJ2-7; 10 bases are shared with TRBD2. Germline CDR1 reads MNHEY; CDR2 reads SVGAGI. The CDR3 totals 16 residues. V shed 4 bases, J shed 4 bases, and the junction held 10 bases outside the gene matches.

V usage is TRBV11-2 and J usage is TRBJ1-1; D is uncertain. CDR1 is SGHAT, CDR2 FQNNGV, per germline. The V and J ends lost 8 bases and 3 bases respectively, with 13 bases between them. The CDR3 runs to 13 residues. The CDR3 protein is CASYSTGHTEAFF. CDR3 sequence (DNA): TGTGCCAGCTATAGTACTGGGCACACTGAAGCTTTCTTT.

The rearrangement links TRBV14 to TRBJ2-2, with TRBD1 identical over 8 bases. The CDR3 contains 16 residues. Looked up from germline, CDR1 is SGHDN and CDR2 is FVKESK. The V segment lost 4 bases and the J segment 1 base; nucleotides outside the gene matches: 5. The CDR3 coding sequence is TGTGCCAGCAGCCTTAGGACAGGGATGAACACCGGGGAGCTGTTTTTT. It yields the protein CASSLRTGMNTGELFF.

This rearrangement joins TRBV5-1 to TRBJ1-3, with D tentatively TRBD1 (6 bases). The ends were cut back, 4 bases at V and 2 bases at J, with 16 bases in the middle. Germline V gene sequence: CDR1 SGHRS, CDR2 YFSETQ. The CDR3 runs to 16 residues. The CDR3 here is CASSDETGGTGNTIYF. The DNA of the CDR3 is TGCGCCAGCAGCGACGAGACAGGCGGTACTGGAAACACCATATATTTT.

The rearrangement joins TRBV20-1 to TRBJ2-3, with 7 bases matching TRBD2. The length of the CDR3 is 18 residues. Germline CDR1 DFQATT, CDR2 SNEGSKA (reference sequence). Germline trimming cut 4 bases from V and 4 bases from J; bases unmatched to any gene: 20. The CDR3 sequence is CSATDRLREGQDADTQYF. The CDR3 DNA reads as TGCAGTGCTACTGATAGGTTGAGGGAGGGCCAGGATGCAGATACGCAGTATTTT.

The V gene is TRBV5-1, the J gene TRBJ2-7; 11 bases agree with TRBD1. V lost 4 bases to trimming and J lost 2 bases; unmatched junction nucleotides: 5. The CDR3 totals 15 residues. Germline V gives CDR1 SGHRS, CDR2 YFSETQ. The CDR3: CASSLRGQGAYEQYF. CDR3 DNA: TGCGCCAGCAGCCTAAGGGGACAGGGGGCCTACGAGCAGTACTTC.